This is a list of T cell receptor beta chains from one sample in a study of blood T cell repertoires in COVID-19. The assay was immunoSEQ multiplex PCR, and TCRdb's table has in-frame clones only and misses some. The sample shows about 70,000 clones, around 80% of them seen only once. Sequencing was done on a sample of peripheral blood. Receptor source: an elderly man with acute or convalescent COVID-19. The CDR3 runs from the conserved cysteine through the conserved F or W. D genes are given only for firm matches. The size field is filled for only some rows; it gives once, few, many or a size class.

size: .; J: TRBJ2-5; D: TRBD1; V: TRBV4-3; CDR3: CASSQGAGTGDQETQYF; DNA: TGCGCCAGCAGCCAGGGGGCCGGGACAGGGGATCAAGAGACCCAGTACTTC
size: .; J: TRBJ2-3; D: TRBD2; V: TRBV4-2; CDR3: CASSQEGATSGNTDTQYF; DNA: TGTGCCAGCAGCCAAGAAGGGGCGACTAGCGGGAACACAGATACGCAGTATTTT
size: .; J: TRBJ1-1; D: TRBD1; V: TRBV9; CDR3: CASSRDRDTEAFF; DNA: TGTGCCAGCAGCCGCGACAGGGACACTGAAGCTTTCTTT
size: .; J: TRBJ1-5; D: TRBD1; V: TRBV7-8; CDR3: CASSLRDRAYQPQHF; DNA: TGTGCCAGCAGCTTACGGGACAGGGCGTATCAGCCCCAGCATTTT
size: .; J: TRBJ2-2; D: TRBD1; V: TRBV10-3; CDR3: CAISESLRTGAYRGAVF; DNA: TGTGCCATCAGTGAGTCGCTAAGGACAGGGGCTTACCGGGGAGCTGTTTTT
size: .; J: TRBJ2-2; D: TRBD1; V: TRBV7-6; CDR3: CASSPRDRGGTGELFF; DNA: TGTGCCAGCAGCCCCCGGGACAGGGGTGGAACCGGGGAGCTGTTTTTT
size: .; J: TRBJ2-5; D: .; V: TRBV12-5; CDR3: CASGSSTEETQYF; DNA: TGTGCTAGTGGTTCATCCACTGAAGAGACCCAGTACTTC
size: .; J: TRBJ1-2; D: .; V: TRBV6-5; CDR3: CAAGVRVGGYTF; DNA: TGTGCCGCGGGGGTTCGAGTAGGCGGCTACACCTTC
size: .; J: TRBJ2-3; D: TRBD2; V: TRBV7-2; CDR3: CASSGQRGGPTDTQYF; DNA: TGTGCCAGCAGCGGGCAGCGGGGGGGGCCCACAGATACGCAGTATTTT
size: .; J: TRBJ1-5; D: .; V: TRBV5-6; CDR3: CASSLWQGRASSQPQHF; DNA: TGTGCCAGCAGCTTATGGCAGGGGAGAGCGAGTAGTCAGCCCCAGCATTTT
size: .; J: TRBJ2-3; D: .; V: TRBV24-1; CDR3: CATSDPGHWRGTQYF; DNA: TGTGCCACCAGTGATCCGGGCCATTGGCGGGGTACGCAGTATTTT
size: few; J: TRBJ1-1; D: .; V: TRBV18; CDR3: CASSPTEGNTEAFF; DNA: TGTGCCAGCTCACCAACGGAGGGGAACACTGAAGCTTTCTTT
size: .; J: TRBJ1-1; D: .; V: TRBV6-6; CDR3: CASSYSARNTEAFF; DNA: TGTGCCAGCAGTTACTCGGCCAGAAACACTGAAGCTTTCTTT
size: .; J: TRBJ2-2; D: TRBD2; V: TRBV5-4; CDR3: CASEAGLATGELFF; DNA: TGTGCCAGCGAAGCGGGATTAGCCACCGGGGAGCTGTTTTTT
size: .; J: TRBJ2-2; D: TRBD1; V: TRBV19; CDR3: CASDVGGIVGELFF; DNA: TGTGCCAGCGATGTAGGGGGCATTGTCGGGGAGCTGTTTTTT
size: .; J: TRBJ1-2; D: .; V: TRBV2; CDR3: CASRLDTSNYGYTF; DNA: TGTGCCAGCAGATTGGACACTTCTAACTATGGCTACACCTTC
size: few; J: TRBJ1-4; D: TRBD1; V: TRBV3-1/TRBV3-2; CDR3: CASSRQGNEKLFF; DNA: TGTGCCAGCAGCCGACAGGGGAATGAAAAACTGTTTTTT
size: once; J: TRBJ1-1; D: .; V: TRBV20-1; CDR3: CSAELARGAFF; DNA: TGCAGTGCGGAGCTGGCGAGAGGAGCTTTCTTT
size: .; J: TRBJ1-1; D: .; V: TRBV6-6; CDR3: CASSYSMQGEAFF; DNA: TGTGCCAGCAGTTACTCGATGCAGGGTGAAGCTTTCTTT
size: .; J: TRBJ2-6; D: .; V: TRBV28; CDR3: CASSTNRDGANVLTF; DNA: TGTGCCAGCAGTACGAACAGGGATGGGGCCAACGTCCTGACTTTC
size: few; J: TRBJ2-5; D: .; V: TRBV6-1; CDR3: CASSGGTRSGHRETQYF; DNA: TGTGCCAGCAGTGGGGGGACAAGATCGGGCCATAGGGAGACCCAGTACTTC
size: .; J: TRBJ2-7; D: .; V: TRBV9; CDR3: CASSVVQDSEQYF; DNA: TGTGCCAGCAGCGTAGTACAGGACAGCGAGCAGTACTTC
size: .; J: TRBJ2-1; D: .; V: TRBV3-1/TRBV3-2; CDR3: CASSQERWGSGNEQFF; DNA: TGTGCCAGCAGCCAAGAACGGTGGGGCTCTGGCAATGAGCAGTTCTTC
size: .; J: TRBJ2-7; D: .; V: TRBV2; CDR3: CASSVWQTYEQYF; DNA: TGTGCCAGCAGTGTGTGGCAGACCTACGAGCAGTACTTC
size: .; J: TRBJ1-1; D: .; V: TRBV11-3; CDR3: CASSFGRGTEAFF; DNA: TGTGCCAGCAGCTTTGGTCGGGGCACTGAAGCTTTCTTT
size: .; J: TRBJ2-2; D: TRBD2; V: TRBV19; CDR3: CASSFRAGGNTGELFF; DNA: TGTGCCAGTAGTTTTCGAGCGGGGGGAAACACCGGGGAGCTGTTTTTT
size: .; J: TRBJ2-1; D: .; V: TRBV19; CDR3: CASSPGDGGQFF; DNA: TGTGCCAGTAGTCCAGGGGATGGTGGGCAGTTCTTC
size: .; J: TRBJ2-7; D: TRBD1; V: TRBV19; CDR3: CASSPPGDSYEQYF; DNA: TGTGCCAGTAGTCCTCCCGGGGACAGCTACGAGCAGTACTTC
size: few; J: TRBJ1-2; D: .; V: TRBV7-8; CDR3: CASSLVAGPTNYGYTF; DNA: TGTGCCAGCAGCTTAGTGGCAGGGCCAACCAACTATGGCTACACCTTC
size: .; J: TRBJ2-7; D: .; V: TRBV7-8; CDR3: CASSLVAASPSGGEQYF; DNA: TGTGCCAGCAGCTTAGTTGCGGCCTCACCGAGCGGTGGGGAGCAGTACTTC
size: .; J: TRBJ2-3; D: TRBD1; V: TRBV20-1; CDR3: CSASIRGTGATDTQYF; DNA: TGCAGTGCTAGTATACGGGGGACAGGGGCTACAGATACGCAGTATTTT
size: .; J: TRBJ2-3; D: .; V: TRBV5-6; CDR3: CASSLGGNTQYF; DNA: TGTGCCAGCAGCTTGGGAGGCAATACGCAGTATTTT
size: .; J: TRBJ2-3; D: TRBD2; V: TRBV18; CDR3: CASSPGTSGTDTQYF; DNA: TGTGCCAGCTCACCGGGGACTAGCGGAACAGATACGCAGTATTTT
size: .; J: TRBJ2-7; D: .; V: TRBV6-5; CDR3: CASSSRARGYEQYF; DNA: TGTGCCAGCAGTTCCCGGGCCCGGGGGTACGAGCAGTACTTC
size: .; J: TRBJ1-6; D: .; V: TRBV19; CDR3: CASGEGPGSSSYNSPLHF; DNA: TGTGCCAGTGGAGAGGGTCCGGGATCGAGCTCCTATAATTCACCCCTCCACTTT
size: once; J: TRBJ1-1; D: TRBD1; V: TRBV28; CDR3: CASSLNRDRGEAFF; DNA: TGTGCCAGCAGTTTGAACCGGGACAGGGGTGAAGCTTTCTTT
size: .; J: TRBJ2-2; D: .; V: TRBV5-1; CDR3: CASSLAAAGELFF; DNA: TGCGCCAGCAGCTTGGCCGCGGCCGGGGAGCTGTTTTTT
size: .; J: TRBJ2-5; D: TRBD2; V: TRBV6-5; CDR3: CASSYSKRGLETQYF; DNA: TGTGCCAGCAGTTACTCAAAGCGGGGGCTAGAGACCCAGTACTTC
size: .; J: TRBJ2-7; D: .; V: TRBV18; CDR3: CASSPPQGLYEQYF; DNA: TGTGCCAGCTCACCACCCCAGGGGCTCTACGAGCAGTACTTC
size: .; J: TRBJ2-1; D: .; V: TRBV5-1; CDR3: CASSSDIYNEQFF; DNA: TGCGCCAGCAGCTCCGACATCTACAATGAGCAGTTCTTC
size: .; J: TRBJ2-1; D: .; V: TRBV12-3/TRBV12-4; CDR3: CASTIGVEQFF; DNA: TGTGCCAGCACCATCGGAGTTGAGCAGTTCTTC
size: .; J: TRBJ1-1; D: .; V: TRBV6-5; CDR3: CASSDRKEAFF; DNA: TGTGCCAGCAGCGACAGGAAAGAAGCTTTCTTT
size: .; J: TRBJ2-7; D: .; V: TRBV20-1; CDR3: CSARRAEQYF; DNA: TGCAGTGCTCGCAGGGCCGAGCAGTACTTC
size: .; J: TRBJ2-3; D: TRBD2; V: TRBV18; CDR3: CASSSGLAATDTQYF; DNA: TGTGCCAGCTCCTCTGGACTAGCAGCCACAGATACGCAGTATTTT
size: once; J: TRBJ2-1; D: TRBD2; V: TRBV19; CDR3: CASSMGAGRRNEQFF; DNA: TGTGCCAGTAGTATGGGAGCGGGACGCCGCAATGAGCAGTTCTTC
size: many; J: TRBJ2-5; D: TRBD2; V: TRBV4-3; CDR3: CASSQEFSGSFRETQYF; DNA: TGCGCCAGCAGCCAAGAATTCAGCGGGAGCTTTCGTGAGACCCAGTACTTC
size: .; J: TRBJ1-1; D: .; V: TRBV7-9; CDR3: CASMTGTGEVNTEAFF; DNA: TGTGCCAGCATGACTGGGACGGGGGAGGTTAACACTGAAGCTTTCTTT
size: few; J: TRBJ2-5; D: .; V: TRBV2; CDR3: CASSAQGREGTQYF; DNA: TGTGCCAGCAGTGCCCAGGGGCGCGAGGGGACCCAGTACTTC
size: few; J: TRBJ1-2; D: TRBD1; V: TRBV5-1; CDR3: CASSLEDRGWDGYTF; DNA: TGCGCCAGCAGCTTGGAGGACAGGGGGTGGGATGGCTACACCTTC
size: .; J: TRBJ2-7; D: TRBD1; V: TRBV24-1; CDR3: CATSDPAGTGFHEQYF; DNA: TGTGCCACCAGTGACCCCGCCGGGACAGGGTTCCACGAGCAGTACTTC
size: .; J: TRBJ1-1; D: .; V: TRBV10-3; CDR3: CAIASGNTEAFF; DNA: TGTGCCATCGCTTCAGGGAACACTGAAGCTTTCTTT
size: .; J: TRBJ2-4; D: TRBD1; V: TRBV28; CDR3: CASSGTVKNIQYF; DNA: TGTGCCAGCAGTGGGACAGTCAAAAACATTCAGTACTTC
size: once; J: TRBJ1-6; D: .; V: TRBV6-4; CDR3: CASRARGNYNSPLHF; DNA: TGTGCCAGCAGGGCTCGAGGTAACTATAATTCACCCCTCCACTTT
size: .; J: TRBJ2-1; D: TRBD2; V: TRBV6-5; CDR3: CASSYGLAGSYNEQFF; DNA: TGTGCCAGCAGTTATGGACTAGCGGGCTCTTACAATGAGCAGTTCTTC
size: .; J: TRBJ1-1; D: .; V: TRBV5-1; CDR3: CASSAAGDTEAFF; DNA: TGCGCCAGCAGCGCCGCAGGGGACACTGAAGCTTTCTTT
size: once; J: TRBJ2-6; D: .; V: TRBV5-6; CDR3: CASSPVQGTVSGANVLTF; DNA: TGTGCCAGCAGCCCGGTACAGGGTACCGTCTCTGGGGCCAACGTCCTGACTTTC
size: .; J: TRBJ2-7; D: .; V: TRBV30; CDR3: CAWSPGHGRISYEQYF; DNA: TGTGCCTGGAGTCCAGGACATGGGCGGATCTCCTACGAGCAGTACTTC
size: .; J: TRBJ2-3; D: TRBD2; V: TRBV5-1; CDR3: CASSLALAVADTQYF; DNA: TGCGCCAGCAGCTTGGCCCTAGCGGTCGCAGATACGCAGTATTTT
size: .; J: TRBJ1-6; D: .; V: TRBV9; CDR3: CASSVAGALFSPLHF; DNA: TGTGCCAGCAGCGTAGCAGGGGCCCTTTTCTCACCCCTCCACTTT
size: once; J: TRBJ1-6; D: .; V: TRBV3-1/TRBV3-2; CDR3: CASSQEWSPGVDLALHF; DNA: TGTGCCAGCAGCCAAGAATGGTCCCCGGGGGTTGATTTGGCCCTCCACTTT